The sequence of this TCR beta chain was determined in a study of blood T cell repertoires in COVID-19. Study-level information: Nucleic acid was either cDNA or gDNA, and it came from T cells, B-cell-depleted T cells, or PBMCs.

The germline V gene encodes CDR1 SGHVS and CDR2 FNYEAQ. Losses at the gene ends were 4 bases for V and 8 bases for J; bases not matched to a gene: 11. The CDR3 extends over 15 amino acids. This clone was recorded only once. TCRdb's table, derived via immunoSEQ multiplex PCR, lists solely in-frame clones and lacks some. The sample has around 330,000 clones; 90% are singletons. Input material: PBMCs or T cells enriched from blood (not recorded which). This receptor was obtained from a man aged 60-69 years who had recovered from COVID-19. The V and J genes are TRBV7-6 and TRBJ1-2; 9 bases match TRBD1. CDR3 in DNA: TGTGCCAGCAGCTCCCGGGACAGGGTAATAGAGGGCTACACCTTC. Translation gives CASSSRDRVIEGYTF.